This record covers a single TCR beta chain. This clonotype was detected ten times or more. The clone's antigen remains unknown. No base quality values were provided; no much bigger clone lies one nucleotide off. This sample is part of a study of T cells in Graves' hyperthyroidism and ophthalmopathy (dated by TCRdb to about 2019). About the study as a whole: Peripheral blood was sampled at the time of initial diagnosis, prior to any treatment. To identify distinguishing TCR V-J signatures, a discovery cohort of 90 to 100 patients was used, comprising approximately 40 with Graves' ophthalmopathy and around 60 with stable Graves' hyperthyroidism. Whether ophthalmopathy could be predicted prospectively was tested in an independent validation cohort made up of about 20 hyperthyroidism patients plus 17 patients who later progressed to ophthalmopathy. The roughly 100 discovery patients were randomly divided into training and test sets at a 7:3 ratio. Thyroid tissue and blood T-cell repertoires from six Graves' hyperthyroidism patients were also compared in the study. After sampling, hyperthyroidism patients received methimazole starting at 30 mg daily, and ophthalmopathy patients received high-dose intravenous methylprednisolone. The paper reports TCR Vbeta CDR3 sequencing of 140 or so peripheral blood samples: some 41 ophthalmopathy, roughly 80 hyperthyroidism and 17 progressor patients.

The investigation overall reported the following: Most expanded thyroid clonotypes (frequency above 0.001) were also found in blood, which suggests that blood repertoires may mirror thyroid immune responses. Sample size was not statistically predetermined, and blinding of investigators to group allocation was not performed. A model built on a 13 V-J signature distinguished ophthalmopathy from stable hyperthyroidism, reaching around 88% sensitivity and around 81% specificity in cross-validation and 80%/75% in testing. In validation, the model predicted progression to ophthalmopathy a median of about 6 months before onset, with about 70% sensitivity and about 72% specificity.

The hyperthyroidism patients were between 18 and 65 years old and newly diagnosed, with a disease duration of less than 2 months. Patients with uncontrolled infections, other autoimmune diseases, pregnancy or lactation were excluded. Diagnoses relied on clinical symptoms, serum thyroxine and TRAb, thyroid ultrasound and orbital computed tomography. For progressor patients, blood was drawn at the first diagnosis of hyperthyroidism, before any ophthalmopathy symptoms had appeared. Ficoll-Paque density gradient centrifugation was used to isolate PBMCs from 10 ml of fresh peripheral blood. Progressor patients were initially diagnosed with Graves' hyperthyroidism and developed ophthalmopathy during follow-up. Total RNA was extracted using Trizol reagent, and RNA quality was assessed on an Agilent 2100 Bioanalyzer. TCR beta CDR3 regions were amplified from RNA transcripts. The first round of RT-PCR for the TCR CDR3 was performed with the HTBI primer set and the Qiagen OneStep RT-PCR kit. The libraries were constructed in a second round of multiplex PCR and then size-selected and purified. Sequencing of the libraries was done on an Illumina HiSeq2000 using paired-end 100 bp reads. In the paper's pipeline: SOAPnuke was used to process the raw data, throwing out any read that contained adapters or uncalled bases, had a mean Phred below 15, or lacked an exact constant-primer or identifier match. COPE v1.2.5 was used to merge high-quality paired reads, and clonotypes were defined as unique nucleotide sequences. MiTCR v1.1 was used to align the clonotypes against IMGT TRBV, TRBD and TRBJ reference segments. Only V-J combinations with frequency above 0.0001, covering about 99% of repertoires, were analysed. The TCS score was defined as the ratio of F50 (clonal expansion) to E x V (chaos), calculated using BLOSUM62-based TCRdist between CDR3 peptides within each V-J. Welch's t-statistics and random forest reduced 450 to 600 V-J features to some 14, which were used in a naive Bayes classifier (R e1071). TCRdb trimmed the raw reads at Q25, called clones with MiXCR and kept productive beta chains. CDR3 protein sequences are deduplicated, and each keeps its most common genes and DNA. TCRdb, rather than the study authors, made the V and J calls. In all, the sample holds nearly 600,000 distinct CDR3 sequences, and approximately 15% of those were seen once. Of the sample, roughly 5.5% falls within the top ten clones.

The germline V gene (reference sequence) supplies CDR1 LNHDA and CDR2 SQIVND. Counted from cysteine to phenylalanine, this CDR3 has 15 amino acids. Of all the DNA, just the CDR3 is kept, 45 bases in frame from base 1. V lost 9 bases and J lost 7 bases, and the count of bases not matched to a germline gene is 11. The rearrangement joined TRBV19 to TRBJ2-2; 10 bases in the junction line up with TRBD2. The receptor was derived from a woman aged 25 to 45 with Graves' hyperthyroidism that later progressed to Graves' ophthalmopathy. The specimen sequenced was blood. The DNA sequence is as follows: TGTGCCAGCCAAAGCGGGAGGGCCTATTACGGGGAGCTGTTTTTT. Its coded protein is CASQSGRAYYGELFF.